This T cell receptor (beta chain) was captured in a study of T cells in Graves' hyperthyroidism and ophthalmopathy. The CDR3 has 14 amino acids. Trimming took 1 base from V and 5 from J, leaving 12 bases between them. This clonotype was counted many times. Authors of the study amplified TCR beta CDR3 regions from RNA transcripts. During a first-round RT-PCR of the TCR CDR3, the HTBI primer set was used. TCRdb recomputed calls from the multiplex PCR reads with MiXCR, one row per CDR3 protein. The table has some 180,000 distinct CDR3 sequences, approximately 16% seen once. This chain links TRBV12-3 or TRBV12-4 with TRBJ2-7; D not resolved. Sequenced material: blood. This clonotype originated in a woman aged 50 to 60 with Graves' hyperthyroidism. CDR3 amino acids: CASSLDLRADEQYF. The CDR3 DNA reads TGTGCCAGCAGTTTAGATCTAAGGGCAGACGAGCAGTACTTC.